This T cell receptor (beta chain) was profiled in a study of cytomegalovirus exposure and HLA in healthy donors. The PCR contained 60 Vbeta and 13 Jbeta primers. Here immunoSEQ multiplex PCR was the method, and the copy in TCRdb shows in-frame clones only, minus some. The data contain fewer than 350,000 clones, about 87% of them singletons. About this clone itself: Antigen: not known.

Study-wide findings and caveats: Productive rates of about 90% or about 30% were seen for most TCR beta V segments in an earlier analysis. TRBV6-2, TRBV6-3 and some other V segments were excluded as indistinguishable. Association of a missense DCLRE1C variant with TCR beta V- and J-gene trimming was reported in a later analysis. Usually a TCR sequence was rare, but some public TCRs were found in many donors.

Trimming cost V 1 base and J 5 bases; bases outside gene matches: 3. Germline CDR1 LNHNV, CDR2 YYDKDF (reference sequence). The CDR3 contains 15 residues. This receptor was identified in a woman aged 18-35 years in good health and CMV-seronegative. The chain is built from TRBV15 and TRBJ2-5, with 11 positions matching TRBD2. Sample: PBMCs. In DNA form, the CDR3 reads TGTGCCACCAGCAGAGGTCCTAGCGGGGGGGAGACCCAGTACTTC. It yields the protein CATSRGPSGGETQYF.